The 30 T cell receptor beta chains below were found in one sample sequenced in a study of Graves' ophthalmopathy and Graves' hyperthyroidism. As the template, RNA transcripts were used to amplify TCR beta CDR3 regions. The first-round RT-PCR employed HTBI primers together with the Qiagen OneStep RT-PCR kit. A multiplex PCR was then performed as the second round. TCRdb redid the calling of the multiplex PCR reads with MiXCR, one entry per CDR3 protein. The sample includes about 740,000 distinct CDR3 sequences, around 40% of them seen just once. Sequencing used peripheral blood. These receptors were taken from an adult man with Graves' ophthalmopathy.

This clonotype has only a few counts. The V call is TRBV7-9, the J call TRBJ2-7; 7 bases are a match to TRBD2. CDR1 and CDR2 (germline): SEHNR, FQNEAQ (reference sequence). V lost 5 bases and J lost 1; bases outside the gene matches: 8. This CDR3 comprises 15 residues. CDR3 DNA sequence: TGTGCCAGCAGCCCGGGAGGCGGCAAGTCCTACGAGCAGTACTTC. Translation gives CASSPGGGKSYEQYF.

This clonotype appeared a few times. CDR3 in amino acids: CASRETRGRGYTF. The CDR3 nucleotides are TGTGCCAGCAGAGAAACTCGGGGGCGCGGCTACACCTTC. The chain is built from TRBV6-5 and TRBJ1-2; D is perhaps TRBD1 (6 bases). There are 13 residues in the CDR3. Germline V gives CDR1 MNHEY, CDR2 SVGAGI. V was pared by 6 bases and J by 8 bases, with 16 bases between.

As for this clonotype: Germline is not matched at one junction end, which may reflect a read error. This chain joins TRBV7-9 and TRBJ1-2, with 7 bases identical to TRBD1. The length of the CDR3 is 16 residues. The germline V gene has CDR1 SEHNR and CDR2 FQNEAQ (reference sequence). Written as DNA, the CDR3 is TGTGCCAGCAGCTTCGAGCCGGACAGGTACCTCTATGGCTGCACCTTC. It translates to CASSFEPDRYLYGCTF.

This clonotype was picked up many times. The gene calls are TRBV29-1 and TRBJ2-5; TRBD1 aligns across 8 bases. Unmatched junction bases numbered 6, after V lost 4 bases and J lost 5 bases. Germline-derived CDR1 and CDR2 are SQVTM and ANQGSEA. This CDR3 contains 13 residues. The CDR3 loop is CSVGGTGWETQYF. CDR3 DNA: TGCAGCGTTGGCGGGACAGGTTGGGAGACCCAGTACTTC.

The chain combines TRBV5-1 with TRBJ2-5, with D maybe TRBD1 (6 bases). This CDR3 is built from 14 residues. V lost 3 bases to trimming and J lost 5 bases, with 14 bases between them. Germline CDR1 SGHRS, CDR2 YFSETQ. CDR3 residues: CASSSTGNGETQYF. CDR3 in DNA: TGCGCCAGCAGCTCCACAGGGAATGGGGAGACCCAGTACTTC.

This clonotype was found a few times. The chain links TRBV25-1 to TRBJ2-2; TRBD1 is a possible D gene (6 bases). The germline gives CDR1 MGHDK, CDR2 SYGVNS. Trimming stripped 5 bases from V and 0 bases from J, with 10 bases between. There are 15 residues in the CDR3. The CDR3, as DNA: TGTGCCAGCAGTTTAGGGGACACGAACACCGGGGAGCTGTTTTTT. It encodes CASSLGDTNTGELFF.

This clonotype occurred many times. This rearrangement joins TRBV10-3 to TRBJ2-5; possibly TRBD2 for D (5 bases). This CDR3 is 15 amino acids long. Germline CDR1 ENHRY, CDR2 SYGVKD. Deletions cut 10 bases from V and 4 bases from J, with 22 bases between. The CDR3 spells CATRMLGEGGETQYF. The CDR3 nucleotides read TGTGCCACCAGAATGCTTGGGGAAGGAGGAGAGACCCAGTACTTC.

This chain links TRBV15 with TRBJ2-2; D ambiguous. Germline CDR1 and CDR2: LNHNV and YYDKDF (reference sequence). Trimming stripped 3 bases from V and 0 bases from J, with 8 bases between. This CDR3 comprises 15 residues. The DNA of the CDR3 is TGTGCCACCAGCAGCGAACCCGCGAACACCGGGGAGCTGTTTTTT. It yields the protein CATSSEPANTGELFF.

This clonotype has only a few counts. CDR3: CASSVAWTAGKGNTIYF. In nucleotides, the CDR3 is TGTGCCAGCAGCGTAGCTTGGACAGCTGGGAAAGGAAACACCATATATTTT. The genes are TRBV9 and TRBJ1-3, with a tentative D call TRBD1 (6 bases). The CDR3 consists of 17 residues. Germline CDR1 and CDR2: SGDLS and YYNGEE. V was clipped by 0 bases and J by 4 bases, with 17 bases between them.

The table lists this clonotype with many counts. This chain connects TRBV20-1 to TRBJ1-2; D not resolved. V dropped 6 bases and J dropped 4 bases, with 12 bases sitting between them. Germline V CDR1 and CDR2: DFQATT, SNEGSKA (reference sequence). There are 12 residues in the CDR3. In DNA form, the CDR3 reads TGCAGTGCGCCCTTAGGAGTCTATGGCTACACCTTC. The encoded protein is CSAPLGVYGYTF.

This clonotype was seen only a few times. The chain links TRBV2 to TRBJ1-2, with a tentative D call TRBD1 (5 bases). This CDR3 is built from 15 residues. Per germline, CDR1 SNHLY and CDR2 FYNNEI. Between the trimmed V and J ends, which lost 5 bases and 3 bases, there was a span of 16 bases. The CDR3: CASSYTTEGHYGYTF. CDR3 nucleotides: TGTGCCAGCAGTTACACGACAGAAGGGCACTATGGCTACACCTTC.

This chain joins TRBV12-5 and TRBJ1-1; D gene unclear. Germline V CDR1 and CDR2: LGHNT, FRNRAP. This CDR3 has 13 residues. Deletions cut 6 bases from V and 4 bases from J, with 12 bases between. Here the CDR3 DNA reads TGTGCTAGTGGCGAGGGATTTAGCACTGAAGCTTTCTTT. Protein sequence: CASGEGFSTEAFF.

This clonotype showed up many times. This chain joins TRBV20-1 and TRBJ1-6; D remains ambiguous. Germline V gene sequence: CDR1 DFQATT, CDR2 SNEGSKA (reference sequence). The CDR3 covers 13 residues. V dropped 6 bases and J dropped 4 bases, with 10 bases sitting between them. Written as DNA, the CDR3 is TGCAGTGCACCGAAGGCGTATAATTCACCCCTCCACTTT. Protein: CSAPKAYNSPLHF.

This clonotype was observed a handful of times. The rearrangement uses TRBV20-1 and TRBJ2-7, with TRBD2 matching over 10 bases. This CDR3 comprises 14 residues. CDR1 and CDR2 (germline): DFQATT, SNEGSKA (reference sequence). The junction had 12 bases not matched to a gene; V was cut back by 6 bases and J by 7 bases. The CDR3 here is CSALRLAGVQEQYF. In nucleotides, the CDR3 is TGCAGTGCACTAAGGCTAGCGGGAGTGCAGGAGCAGTACTTC.

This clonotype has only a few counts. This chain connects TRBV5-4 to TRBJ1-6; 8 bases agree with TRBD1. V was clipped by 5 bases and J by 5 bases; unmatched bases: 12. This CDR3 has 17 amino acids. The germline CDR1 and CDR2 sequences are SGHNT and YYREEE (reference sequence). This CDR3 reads CASSPDTGGVNNSPLHF. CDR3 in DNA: TGTGCCAGCAGTCCTGACACAGGGGGGGTAAATAATTCACCCCTCCACTTT. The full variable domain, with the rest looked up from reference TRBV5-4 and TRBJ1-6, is ETGVTQSPTHLIKTRGQQVTLRCSSQSGHNTVSWYQQALGQGPQFIFQYYREEENGRGNFPPRFSGLQFPNYSSELNVNALELDDSALYLCASSPDTGGVNNSPLHFGNGTRLTVT.

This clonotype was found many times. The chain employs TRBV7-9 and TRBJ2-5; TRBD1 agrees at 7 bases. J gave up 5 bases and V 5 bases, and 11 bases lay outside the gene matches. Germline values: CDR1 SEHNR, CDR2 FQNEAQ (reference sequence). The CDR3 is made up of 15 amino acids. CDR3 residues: CASSTYRGRFETQYF. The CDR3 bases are TGTGCCAGCAGCACCTACAGGGGTCGATTTGAGACCCAGTACTTC.

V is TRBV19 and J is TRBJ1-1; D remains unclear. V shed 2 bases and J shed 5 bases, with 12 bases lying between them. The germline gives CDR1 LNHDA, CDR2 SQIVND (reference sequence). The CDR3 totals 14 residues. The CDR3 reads CASSIRGIRTEAFF. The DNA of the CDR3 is TGTGCCAGTAGTATACGGGGTATCCGGACTGAAGCTTTCTTT.

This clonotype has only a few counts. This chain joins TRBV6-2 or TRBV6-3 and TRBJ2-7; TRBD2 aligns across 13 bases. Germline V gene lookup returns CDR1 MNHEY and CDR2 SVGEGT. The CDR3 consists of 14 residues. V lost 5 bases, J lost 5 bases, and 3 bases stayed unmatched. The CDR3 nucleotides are TGTGCCAGCAGTCGCGGACTAGCGGGAGACGAGCAGTACTTC. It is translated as CASSRGLAGDEQYF.

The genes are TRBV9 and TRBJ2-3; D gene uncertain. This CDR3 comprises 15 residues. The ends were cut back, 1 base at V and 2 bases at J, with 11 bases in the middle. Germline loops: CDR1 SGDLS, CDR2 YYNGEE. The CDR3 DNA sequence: TGTGCCAGCAGCGTATTGGGTCAGGTCACAGATACGCAGTATTTT. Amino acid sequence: CASSVLGQVTDTQYF.

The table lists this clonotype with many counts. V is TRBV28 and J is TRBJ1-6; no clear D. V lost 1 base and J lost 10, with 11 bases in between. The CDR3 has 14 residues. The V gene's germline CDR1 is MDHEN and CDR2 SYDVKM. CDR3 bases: TGTGCCAGCAGTTTATTGGCAGGCGAGTCACCCCTCCACTTT. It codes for CASSLLAGESPLHF.

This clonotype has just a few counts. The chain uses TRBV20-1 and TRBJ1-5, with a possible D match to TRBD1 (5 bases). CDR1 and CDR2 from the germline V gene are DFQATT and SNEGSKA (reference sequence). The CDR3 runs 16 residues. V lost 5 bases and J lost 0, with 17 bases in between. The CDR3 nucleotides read TGCAGTGCTCTGGGGGGGGGAGGGGATAGCAATCAGCCCCAGCATTTT. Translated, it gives CSALGGGGDSNQPQHF.

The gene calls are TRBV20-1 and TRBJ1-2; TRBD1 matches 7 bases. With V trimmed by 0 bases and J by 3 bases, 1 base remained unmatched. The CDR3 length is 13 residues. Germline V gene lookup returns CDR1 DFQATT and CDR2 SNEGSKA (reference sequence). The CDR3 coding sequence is TGCAGTGCTAGAGAGACAGGGCACTATGGCTACACCTTC. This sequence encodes CSARETGHYGYTF.

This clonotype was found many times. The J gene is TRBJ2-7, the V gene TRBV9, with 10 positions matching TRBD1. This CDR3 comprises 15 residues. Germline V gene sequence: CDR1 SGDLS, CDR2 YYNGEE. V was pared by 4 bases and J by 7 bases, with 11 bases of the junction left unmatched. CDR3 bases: TGTGCCAGCAGCCCCGGGGACAGGGGTTCGGAAGAGCAGTACTTC. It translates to CASSPGDRGSEEQYF.

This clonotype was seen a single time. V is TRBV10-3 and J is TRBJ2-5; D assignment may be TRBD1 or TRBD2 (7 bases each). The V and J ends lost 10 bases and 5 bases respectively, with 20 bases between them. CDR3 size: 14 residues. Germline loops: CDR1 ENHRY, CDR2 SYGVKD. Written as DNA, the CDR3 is TGTGCCAGTGGGACAGAGGGAGGGTACGAGACCCAGTACTTC. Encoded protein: CASGTEGGYETQYF.

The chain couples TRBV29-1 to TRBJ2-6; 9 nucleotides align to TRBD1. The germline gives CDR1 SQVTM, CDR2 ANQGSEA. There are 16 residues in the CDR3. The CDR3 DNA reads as TGCACCGTCCACAGGGGGCGGGGAGTTGGGGCCAACGTCCTGACTTTC. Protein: CTVHRGRGVGANVLTF. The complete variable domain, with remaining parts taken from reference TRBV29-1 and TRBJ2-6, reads SAVISQKPSRDICQRGTSLTIQCQVDSQVTMMFWYRQQPGQSLTLIATANQGSEATYESGFVIDKFPISRPNLTFSTLTVSNMSPEDSSIYLCTVHRGRGVGANVLTFGAGSRLTVL.

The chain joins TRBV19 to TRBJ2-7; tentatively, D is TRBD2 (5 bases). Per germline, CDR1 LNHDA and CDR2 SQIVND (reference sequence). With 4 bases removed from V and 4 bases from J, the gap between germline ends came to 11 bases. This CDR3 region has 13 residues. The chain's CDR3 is CASSNEGQYEQYF. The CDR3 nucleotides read TGTGCCAGTAGTAATGAGGGTCAGTACGAGCAGTACTTC.

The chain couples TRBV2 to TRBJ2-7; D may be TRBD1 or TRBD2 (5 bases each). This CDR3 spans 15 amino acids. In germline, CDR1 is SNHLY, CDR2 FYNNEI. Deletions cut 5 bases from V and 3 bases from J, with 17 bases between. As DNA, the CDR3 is TGTGCCAGCAGTTTGGGTTCGGGACCGAACTACGAGCAGTACTTC. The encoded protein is CASSLGSGPNYEQYF.

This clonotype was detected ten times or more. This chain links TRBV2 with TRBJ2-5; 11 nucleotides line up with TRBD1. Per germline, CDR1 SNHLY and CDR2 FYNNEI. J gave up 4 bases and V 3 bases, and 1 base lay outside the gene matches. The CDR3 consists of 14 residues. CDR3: CASSEDRGRETQYF. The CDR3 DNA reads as TGTGCCAGCAGTGAGGACAGGGGGCGAGAGACCCAGTACTTC.

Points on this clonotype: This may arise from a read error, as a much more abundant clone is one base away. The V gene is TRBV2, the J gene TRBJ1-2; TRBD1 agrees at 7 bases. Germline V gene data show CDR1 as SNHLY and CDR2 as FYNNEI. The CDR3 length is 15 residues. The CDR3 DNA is TGTGCCAGCAGTGAAGCGGGACTAGGGGGCTATGGCTACGCCTTC. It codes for CASSEAGLGGYGYAF.

CDR3 sequence: CSERAGTGRYEQYF. CDR3 bases: TGCAGTGAGAGGGCCGGGACAGGGAGATACGAGCAGTACTTC. The V gene is TRBV29-1, the J gene TRBJ2-7; TRBD1 agrees at 9 bases. The CDR3 covers 14 residues. Germline V CDR1 and CDR2: SQVTM, ANQGSEA.